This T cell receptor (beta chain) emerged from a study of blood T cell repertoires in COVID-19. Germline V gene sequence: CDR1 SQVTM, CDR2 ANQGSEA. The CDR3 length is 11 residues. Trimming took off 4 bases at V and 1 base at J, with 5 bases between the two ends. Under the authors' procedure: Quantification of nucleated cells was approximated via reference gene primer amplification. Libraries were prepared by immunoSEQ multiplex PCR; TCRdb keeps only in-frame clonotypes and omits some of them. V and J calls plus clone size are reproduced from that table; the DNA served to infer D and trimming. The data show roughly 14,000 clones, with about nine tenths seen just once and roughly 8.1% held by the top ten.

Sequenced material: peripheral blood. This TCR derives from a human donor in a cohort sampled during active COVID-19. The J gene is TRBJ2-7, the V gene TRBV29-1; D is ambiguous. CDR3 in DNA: TGCAGCGTTGCCGGGTCCTACGAGCAGTACTTC. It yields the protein CSVAGSYEQYF.